This is a list of T cell receptor beta chains from one sample in a study of blood T cell repertoires in COVID-19. TCRdb's table, derived via immunoSEQ multiplex PCR, lists solely in-frame clones and lacks some. The sample includes about 170,000 clones, roughly 83% of them seen just once. Sample: peripheral blood. These receptors were collected from an elderly woman with active or convalescent COVID-19. Both conserved end residues are part of each CDR3. The D gene is left open where the match is weak. A clone size is listed for some rows: how often the clone was seen (once, few, many), or a class if it is expanded.

d_gene	v_gene	abundance	j_gene	CDR3nt	CDR3aa
NA	TRBV2	NA	TRBJ1-5	TGTGCCAGCAGTGATCAGATAAAAAGTAAAGGCAATCAGCCCCAGCATTTT	CASSDQIKSKGNQPQHF
NA	TRBV6-2/TRBV6-3	NA	TRBJ1-1	TGTGCCAGCAGCGCCCCAGGAACTGAAGCTTTCTTT	CASSAPGTEAFF
TRBD2	TRBV4-3	NA	TRBJ2-3	TGCGCCAGCAGCCAAGCTCTAGCGGGCACAGATACGCAGTATTTT	CASSQALAGTDTQYF
TRBD1	TRBV6-2/TRBV6-3	NA	TRBJ1-5	TGTGCCAGCAGTACCCCCAATATCACAGGGGAACCCAATCAGCCCCAGCATTTT	CASSTPNITGEPNQPQHF
NA	TRBV29-1	NA	TRBJ2-7	TGCAGCGTCTCCCGGGCAGGGGACCTCCTAAACGAGCAGTACTTC	CSVSRAGDLLNEQYF
TRBD1	TRBV19	NA	TRBJ1-1	TGTGCCAGTAATACAGGGGGACGCACTGAAGCTTTCTTT	CASNTGGRTEAFF
TRBD1	TRBV30	NA	TRBJ1-2	TGTGCCTGGAGCCCGACAACAGGGGTGGGTGGCTACACCTTC	CAWSPTTGVGGYTF
TRBD1	TRBV27	few	TRBJ1-1	TGTGCCAGCAGTTTCCTCGGACAGGGCACTGAAGCTTTCTTT	CASSFLGQGTEAFF
TRBD1	TRBV6-2/TRBV6-3	once	TRBJ1-4	TGTGCCAGCAGTTCATGGACAGGTTATGAAAAACTGTTTTTT	CASSSWTGYEKLFF
TRBD1	TRBV18	NA	TRBJ1-2	TGTGCCAGCTCACCTACAGCAGGGGGGACCTATGGCTACACCTTC	CASSPTAGGTYGYTF
NA	TRBV29-1	NA	TRBJ1-5	TGCAGCACACAGACCGCTAATCAGCCCCAGCATTTT	CSTQTANQPQHF
NA	TRBV6-5	NA	TRBJ1-3	TGTGCCAGCAGTTACGGGAGGGATACTGGAAACACCATATATTTT	CASSYGRDTGNTIYF
NA	TRBV11-2	few	TRBJ1-2	TGTGCCAGCAGCTTAGAGGGGCGCAATGGCTACACCTTC	CASSLEGRNGYTF
NA	TRBV29-1	few	TRBJ1-2	TGCAGCGTTGAAGGGGCATCAGGGTCCCCTAACTATGGCTACACCTTC	CSVEGASGSPNYGYTF
NA	TRBV25-1	NA	TRBJ2-5	TGTGCCAGCAGTAGAGGAGAGACCCAGTACTTC	CASSRGETQYF